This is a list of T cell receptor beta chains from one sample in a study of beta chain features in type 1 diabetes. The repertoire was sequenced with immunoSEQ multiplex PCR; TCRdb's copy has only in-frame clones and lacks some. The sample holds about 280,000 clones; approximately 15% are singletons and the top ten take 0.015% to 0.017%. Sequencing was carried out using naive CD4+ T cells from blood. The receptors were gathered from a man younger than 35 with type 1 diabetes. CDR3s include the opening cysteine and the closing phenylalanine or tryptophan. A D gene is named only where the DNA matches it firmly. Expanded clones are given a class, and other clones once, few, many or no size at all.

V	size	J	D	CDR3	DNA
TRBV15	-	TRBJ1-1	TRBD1	CATSIQGDTEAFF	TGTGCCACCAGCATACAGGGGGACACTGAAGCTTTCTTT
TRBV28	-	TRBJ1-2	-	CASSTLGHGYTF	TGTGCCAGCAGTACGCTGGGGCATGGCTACACCTTC
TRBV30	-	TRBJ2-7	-	CAWGRDEQYF	TGTGCCTGGGGCAGGGACGAGCAGTACTTC
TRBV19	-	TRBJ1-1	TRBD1	CASRPDRANTEAFF	TGTGCCAGTAGACCGGACAGGGCGAACACTGAAGCTTTCTTT
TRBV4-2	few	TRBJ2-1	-	CASSQEVRVSSYNEQFF	TGTGCCAGCAGCCAAGAGGTGCGCGTTAGCTCCTACAATGAGCAGTTCTTC
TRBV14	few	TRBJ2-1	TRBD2	CASSQEVGLAGADEQFF	TGTGCCAGCAGCCAAGAAGTGGGACTAGCGGGAGCGGATGAGCAGTTCTTC
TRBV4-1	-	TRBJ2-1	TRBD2	CASSQGPRTSGAPNEQFF	TGCGCCAGCAGCCAAGGGCCCCGGACTAGCGGAGCCCCCAATGAGCAGTTCTTC
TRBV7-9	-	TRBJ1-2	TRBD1	CASSPPWTGHGYTF	TGTGCCAGCAGCCCGCCTTGGACAGGGCATGGCTACACCTTC
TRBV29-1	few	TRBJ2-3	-	CSVGWGTDTQYF	TGCAGCGTCGGGTGGGGCACAGATACGCAGTATTTT
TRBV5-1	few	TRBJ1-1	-	CASSLRGQMNTEAFF	TGCGCCAGCAGCTTGCGTGGACAGATGAACACTGAAGCTTTCTTT
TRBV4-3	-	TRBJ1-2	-	CASSQGRRPQDYGYTF	TGCGCCAGCAGCCAGGGGAGGAGGCCTCAGGACTATGGCTACACCTTC
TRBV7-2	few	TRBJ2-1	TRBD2	CASSRGTAGGSYNEQFF	TGTGCCAGCAGCCGAGGGACAGCGGGAGGGTCCTACAATGAGCAGTTCTTC
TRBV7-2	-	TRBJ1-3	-	CASSPTQGRGNTIYF	TGTGCCAGCAGCCCCACACAGGGACGAGGAAACACCATATATTTT
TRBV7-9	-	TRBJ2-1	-	CASSLAFRGEQFF	TGTGCCAGCAGCTTAGCGTTCCGAGGCGAGCAGTTCTTC
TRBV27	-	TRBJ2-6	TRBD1	CGQGSGANVLTF	TGCGGACAGGGCTCTGGGGCCAACGTCCTGACTTTC
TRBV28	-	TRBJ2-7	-	CASSPRQILREQYF	TGTGCCAGCAGTCCCCGACAGATTCTTAGGGAGCAGTACTTC
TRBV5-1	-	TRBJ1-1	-	CASSYTGPNTEAFF	TGCGCCAGCAGCTATACAGGGCCGAACACTGAAGCTTTCTTT
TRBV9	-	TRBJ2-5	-	CASSVASQETQYF	TGTGCCAGCAGCGTGGCTAGTCAAGAGACCCAGTACTTC
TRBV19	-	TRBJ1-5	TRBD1	CASSMTGFRPQHF	TGTGCCAGTAGTATGACAGGGTTCCGGCCCCAGCATTTT
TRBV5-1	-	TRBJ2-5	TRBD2	CASSLDRLLAGAQETQYF	TGCGCCAGCAGCCTCGACCGGCTACTAGCGGGGGCTCAAGAGACCCAGTACTTC
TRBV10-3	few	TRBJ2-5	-	CAISGHEQETQYF	TGTGCCATCAGTGGGCATGAACAAGAGACCCAGTACTTC
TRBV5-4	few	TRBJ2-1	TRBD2	CASSPLAGVSHEQFF	TGTGCCAGCAGCCCGCTAGCGGGGGTCAGCCATGAGCAGTTCTTC
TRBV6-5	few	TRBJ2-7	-	CASSYTGPGRVDEQYF	TGTGCCAGCAGTTACACGGGTCCCGGGAGAGTGGACGAGCAGTACTTC
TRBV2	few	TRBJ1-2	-	CASSGYGGYTF	TGTGCCAGCAGTGGTTACGGTGGCTACACCTTC
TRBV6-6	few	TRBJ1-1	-	CASSYGGAGTEAFF	TGTGCCAGCAGTTACGGGGGGGCGGGCACTGAAGCTTTCTTT
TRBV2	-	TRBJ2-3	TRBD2	CASSLAGSGTDTQYF	TGTGCCAGCAGTCTAGCGGGGTCGGGCACAGATACGCAGTATTTT
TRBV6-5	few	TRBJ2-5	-	CASSRKETQYF	TGTGCCAGCAGCCGTAAAGAGACCCAGTACTTC
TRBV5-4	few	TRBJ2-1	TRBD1	CASSHSATGGSYNEQFF	TGCGCCAGCAGCCACTCCGCGACAGGGGGCTCCTACAATGAGCAGTTCTTC
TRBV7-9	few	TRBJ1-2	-	CASSPGTNYGYTF	TGTGCCAGCAGCCCCGGGACAAACTATGGCTACACCTTC
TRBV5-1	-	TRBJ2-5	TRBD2	CASMAGGSKTQYF	TGCGCCAGCATGGCGGGGGGGAGCAAGACCCAGTACTTC
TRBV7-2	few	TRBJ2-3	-	CASSPRTDTQYF	TGTGCCAGCAGCCCTCGCACAGATACGCAGTATTTT
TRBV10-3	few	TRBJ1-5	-	CAISESNRRDQHF	TGTGCCATCAGTGAGTCGAATCGCCGGGACCAGCATTTT
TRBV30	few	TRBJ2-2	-	CAWRKRGSTGELFF	TGTGCCTGGAGAAAGAGAGGGAGCACCGGGGAGCTGTTTTTT